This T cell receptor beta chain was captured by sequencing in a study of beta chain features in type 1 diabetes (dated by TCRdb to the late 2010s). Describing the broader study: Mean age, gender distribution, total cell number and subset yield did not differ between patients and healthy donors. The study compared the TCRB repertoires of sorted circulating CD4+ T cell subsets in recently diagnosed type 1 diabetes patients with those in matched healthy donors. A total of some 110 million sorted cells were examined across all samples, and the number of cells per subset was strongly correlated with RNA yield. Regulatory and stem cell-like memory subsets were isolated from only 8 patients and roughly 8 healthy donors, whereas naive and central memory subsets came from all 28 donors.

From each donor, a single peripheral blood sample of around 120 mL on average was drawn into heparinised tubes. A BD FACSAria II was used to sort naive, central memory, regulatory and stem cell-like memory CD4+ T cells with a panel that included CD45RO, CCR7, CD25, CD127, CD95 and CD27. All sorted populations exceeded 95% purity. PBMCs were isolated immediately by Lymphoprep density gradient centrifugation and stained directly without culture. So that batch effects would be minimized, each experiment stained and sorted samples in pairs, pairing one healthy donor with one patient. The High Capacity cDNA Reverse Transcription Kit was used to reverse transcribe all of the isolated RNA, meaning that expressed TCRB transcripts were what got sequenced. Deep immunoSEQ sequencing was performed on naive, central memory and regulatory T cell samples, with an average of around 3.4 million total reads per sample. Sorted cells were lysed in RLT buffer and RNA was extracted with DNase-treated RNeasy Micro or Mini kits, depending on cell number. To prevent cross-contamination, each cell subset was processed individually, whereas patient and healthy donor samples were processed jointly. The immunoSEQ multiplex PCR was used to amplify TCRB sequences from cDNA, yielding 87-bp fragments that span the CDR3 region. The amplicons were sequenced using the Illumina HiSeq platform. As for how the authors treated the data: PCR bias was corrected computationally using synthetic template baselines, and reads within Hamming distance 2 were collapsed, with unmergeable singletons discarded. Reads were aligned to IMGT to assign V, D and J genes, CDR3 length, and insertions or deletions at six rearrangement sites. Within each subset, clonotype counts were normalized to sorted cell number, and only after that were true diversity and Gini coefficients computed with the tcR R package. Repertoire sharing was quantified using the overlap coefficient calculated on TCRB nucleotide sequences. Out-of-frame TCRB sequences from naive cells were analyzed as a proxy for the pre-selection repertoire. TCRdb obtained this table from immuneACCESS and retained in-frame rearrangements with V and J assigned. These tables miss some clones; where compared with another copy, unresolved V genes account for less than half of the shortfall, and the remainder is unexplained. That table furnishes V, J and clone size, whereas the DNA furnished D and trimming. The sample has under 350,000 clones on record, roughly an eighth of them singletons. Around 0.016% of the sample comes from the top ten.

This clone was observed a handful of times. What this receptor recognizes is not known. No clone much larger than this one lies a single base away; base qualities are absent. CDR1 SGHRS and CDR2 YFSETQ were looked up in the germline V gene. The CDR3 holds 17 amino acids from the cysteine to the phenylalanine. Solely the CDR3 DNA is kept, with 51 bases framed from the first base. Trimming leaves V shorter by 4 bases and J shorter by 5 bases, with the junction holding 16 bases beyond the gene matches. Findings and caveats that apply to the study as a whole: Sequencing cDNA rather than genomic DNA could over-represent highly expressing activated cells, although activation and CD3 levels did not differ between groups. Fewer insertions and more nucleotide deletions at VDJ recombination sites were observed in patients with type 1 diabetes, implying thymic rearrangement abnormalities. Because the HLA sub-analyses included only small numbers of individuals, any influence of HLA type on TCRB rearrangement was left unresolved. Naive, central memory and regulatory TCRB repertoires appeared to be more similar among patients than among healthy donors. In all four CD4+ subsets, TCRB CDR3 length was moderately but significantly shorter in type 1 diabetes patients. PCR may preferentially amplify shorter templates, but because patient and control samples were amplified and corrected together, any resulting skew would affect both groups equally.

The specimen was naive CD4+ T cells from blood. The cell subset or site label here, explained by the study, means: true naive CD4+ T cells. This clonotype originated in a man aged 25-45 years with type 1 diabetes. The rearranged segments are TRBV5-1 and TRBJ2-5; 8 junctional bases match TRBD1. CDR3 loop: CASSPNEGTGERETQYF. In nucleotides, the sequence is TGCGCCAGCAGCCCCAACGAGGGGACAGGCGAAAGGGAGACCCAGTACTTC.